One and the same sample provided the 24 T cell receptor beta chains below, sequenced in a study of blood T cell repertoires in COVID-19 (dated by TCRdb to the early 2020s). The receptor library was made with the immunoSEQ multiplex PCR assay. TCRdb's version of the immuneACCESS table is confined to in-frame rearrangements and falls short of the full clone set. An unresolved V gene accounts for under half of the shortfall where checked; the remainder is of unknown origin. The sample profile shows approximately 140,000 clones; about 86% of them were found once. The leading ten clones occupy around 3.5% of the sample. Sequenced: peripheral blood. The receptors originated from a man aged 65 to 85 with acute or convalescent COVID-19.

The rearrangement uses TRBV6-2 or TRBV6-3 and TRBJ2-1; 16 positions agree with TRBD2. V lost 3 bases, J lost 5 bases, and 1 base stayed unmatched. The CDR3 extends over 16 amino acids. Germline lookup yields CDR1 MNHEY and CDR2 SVGEGT. The DNA of the CDR3 is TGTGCCAGCAGTTATGGGACTAGCGGGAGGGACAATGAGCAGTTCTTC. Amino acid sequence: CASSYGTSGRDNEQFF.

The chain links TRBV7-8 to TRBJ1-1; TRBD1 agrees at 11 bases. V trimming: 4 bases; J trimming: 7 bases; junction bases outside the gene matches: 14. The CDR3 spans 17 residues. CDR1 SGHVS and CDR2 FQNEAQ come from the germline V gene. The CDR3 DNA sequence: TGTGCCAGCAGCTCCCAACTTTCCGGACAGGGGGCGAGTGAAGCTTTCTTT. Translated: CASSSQLSGQGASEAFF.

The V and J genes are TRBV4-3 and TRBJ2-2; 12 bases map to TRBD2. J lost 8 bases, V lost 4 bases, and 5 bases had no gene match. The CDR3 is 15 amino acids. Germline CDR1 and CDR2: LGHNA and YSLEER. CDR3 DNA sequence: TGCGCCAGCAGCCTTGGACTAGCGGGACTAGGGGAGCTGTTTTTT. It yields the protein CASSLGLAGLGELFF.

The chain employs TRBV27 and TRBJ2-2; 9 bases agree with TRBD1. The CDR3 totals 18 residues. Per germline, CDR1 MNHEY and CDR2 SMNVEV (reference sequence). V was pared by 5 bases and J by 3 bases, with 13 bases of the junction left unmatched. Here the CDR3 reads CASSILRLRDRDTGELFF. The CDR3 nucleotides are TGTGCCAGCAGTATACTTAGGTTACGGGACAGGGACACCGGGGAGCTGTTTTTT.

The chain has TRBV5-6 and TRBJ2-1; D uncertain. Germline V CDR1 and CDR2: SGHDT, YYEEEE. V gave up 3 bases and J gave up 8 bases, with 15 bases separating them. CDR3 length equals 14 residues. This chain's CDR3 is CASSSLAVGDEQFF. The CDR3 DNA sequence: TGTGCCAGCAGCTCCCTTGCTGTGGGCGATGAGCAGTTCTTC.

The chain carries TRBV7-2 and TRBJ2-3; D may be TRBD2 (6 bases). The CDR3 loop spans 15 amino acids. Trimming left V 1 base short and J 2 bases short, with 10 bases between. Germline CDR1 and CDR2: SGHTA and FQGNSA. The DNA of the CDR3 is TGTGCCAGCAGCTTAGTTGCGGGATTCACAGATACGCAGTATTTT. Translated: CASSLVAGFTDTQYF. Together with reference TRBV7-2 and TRBJ2-3, the CDR3 gives the full variable domain: GAGVSQSPSNKVTEKGKDVELRCDPISGHTALYWYRQSLGQGLEFLIYFQGNSAPDKSGLPSDRFSAERTGGSVSTLTIQRTQQEDSAVYLCASSLVAGFTDTQYFGPGTRLTVL.

The genes are TRBV21-1 and TRBJ2-2; the tabulated D call, TRBD1, remains unverified against the DNA. TRBV21-1 counts as a pseudogene. CDR3 length: 14 amino acids. This chain's CDR3 is CASSRGRIIGELFF. The CDR3 nucleotides read TGTGCCAGCAGCAGGGGGCGTATCATCGGGGAGCTGTTTTTT.

This clone has just one count. This rearrangement joins TRBV7-2 to TRBJ2-1; 9 nucleotides align to TRBD2. The CDR3 has 15 residues. Germline CDR1 reads SGHTA; CDR2 reads FQGNSA. V lost 1 base, J lost 5 bases, and 3 bases stayed unmatched. CDR3 nucleotide sequence: TGTGCCAGCAGCTTAGACCCTAGCGGGAACAATGAGCAGTTCTTC. Translation: CASSLDPSGNNEQFF. The full variable domain, rest sourced from reference TRBV7-2 and TRBJ2-1, is GAGVSQSPSNKVTEKGKDVELRCDPISGHTALYWYRQSLGQGLEFLIYFQGNSAPDKSGLPSDRFSAERTGGSVSTLTIQRTQQEDSAVYLCASSLDPSGNNEQFFGPGTRLTVL.

CDR3 residues: CASSLTSGSDGTDTQYF. CDR3 DNA: TGTGCCAGCAGTCTGACTAGCGGGAGTGATGGCACAGATACGCAGTATTTT. V and J are TRBV6-4 and TRBJ2-3, with 12 nucleotides matching TRBD2. The CDR3 is made up of 17 amino acids. Germline lookup yields CDR1 MRHNA and CDR2 SNTAGT. Trimming cost V 5 bases and J 1 base; bases outside gene matches: 7.

This rearrangement joins TRBV2 to TRBJ2-7; possible D gene TRBD2, 5 bases. V lost 7 bases, J lost 3 bases, and 13 bases lay in between. The V gene's germline CDR1 is SNHLY and CDR2 FYNNEI. The CDR3 consists of 13 residues. The CDR3 is CASIRGFGYEQYF. DNA of the CDR3: TGTGCCAGCATCCGGGGATTCGGCTACGAGCAGTACTTC.

V and J are TRBV14 and TRBJ2-1; TRBD2 might be the D (5 bases). Germline-derived CDR1 and CDR2 are SGHDN and FVKESK. The V gene lost 1 base and the J gene lost 0 bases, with 25 bases spanning the gap. This CDR3 contains 21 residues. DNA for the CDR3: TGTGCCAGCAGCCAAGCTGAGGTCTGGCAGTCAACGGGATTCTCCTACAATGAGCAGTTCTTC. As protein: CASSQAEVWQSTGFSYNEQFF.

Here the CDR3 reads CASSQIPPLAGETQYF. The CDR3 DNA is TGTGCCAGCAGCCAAATTCCCCCGCTAGCGGGGGAGACCCAGTACTTC. The chain links TRBV11-2 to TRBJ2-5; 9 bases fit TRBD2. Germline assignment: CDR1 SGHAT and CDR2 FQNNGV. The CDR3 length is 16 residues. J lost 5 bases, V lost 5 bases, and 12 bases had no gene match.

The V gene is TRBV27, the J gene TRBJ1-2, with TRBD1 as a possible D gene (6 bases). The CDR3 totals 12 residues. V dropped 5 bases and J dropped 8 bases, with 12 bases sitting between them. CDR1 and CDR2 from the germline V gene are MNHEY and SMNVEV (reference sequence). The CDR3 nucleotides read TGTGCCAGCAGTCCACAGGGTAGCGGCTACACCTTC. Translation: CASSPQGSGYTF.

J is TRBJ1-2 and V is TRBV28; maybe TRBD1 (6 bases). CDR3 length equals 16 residues. The germline CDR1 and CDR2 sequences are MDHEN and SYDVKM. The V gene lost 7 bases and the J gene lost 4 bases, with 22 bases spanning the gap. The CDR3 spells CASTIPWDTGIYGYTF. The CDR3 DNA follows: TGTGCCAGCACCATCCCCTGGGACACAGGCATCTATGGCTACACCTTC.

The genes are TRBV7-3 and TRBJ2-3; D is perhaps TRBD1 (6 bases). Germline V gene sequence: CDR1 SGHTA, CDR2 FQGTGA. The CDR3 covers 15 residues. Trimming took off 6 bases at V and 0 bases at J, with 13 bases between the two ends. The CDR3 protein is CASSSTGLSTDTQYF. The CDR3 coding sequence is TGTGCCAGCAGTTCTACAGGGCTTAGCACAGATACGCAGTATTTT.

The CDR3, as DNA: TGTGCCACAAAGGCCCGGGAGTGGACTGAAGCTTTCTTT. It is translated as CATKAREWTEAFF. V and J are TRBV2 and TRBJ1-1, with D unclear. The CDR3 loop spans 13 amino acids. Trimming left V 10 bases short and J 5 bases short, with 17 bases between. Germline CDR1 reads SNHLY; CDR2 reads FYNNEI.

The chain joins TRBV12-3 or TRBV12-4 to TRBJ1-5; no firm D call. V dropped 5 bases and J dropped 6 bases, with 11 bases sitting between them. The CDR3 length is 13 residues. The CDR3, as DNA: TGTGCCAGCAGTAGCGCGGGAGGTCAGCCCCAGCATTTT. Protein sequence: CASSSAGGQPQHF.

This clone occurred once. The J gene is TRBJ2-7, the V gene TRBV6-6, with 12 nucleotides matching TRBD2. This CDR3 has 15 residues. Germline V gene lookup returns CDR1 MNHNY and CDR2 SVGAGI (reference sequence). V lost 6 bases, J lost 2 bases, and 5 bases stayed unmatched. The CDR3 protein is CASSSGLAGPYEQYF. In DNA form, the CDR3 reads TGTGCCAGCAGCTCCGGACTAGCGGGACCCTACGAGCAGTACTTC.

The genes are TRBV6-2 or TRBV6-3 and TRBJ2-2, with 9 bases identical to TRBD1. Germline CDR1 is MNHEY and CDR2 is SVGEGT. V lost 4 bases to trimming and J lost 6 bases; unmatched junction nucleotides: 18. The CDR3 runs to 19 residues. The CDR3 loop reads CASSSPYLGQGNRAGELFF. The CDR3, as DNA: TGTGCCAGCAGTTCACCATACCTAGGACAGGGGAACAGGGCCGGGGAGCTGTTTTTT.

This chain uses TRBV11-2 with TRBJ1-1; D may be TRBD1 (5 bases). V was shortened by 7 bases and J by 4 bases, with 16 bases between the two germline ends. The CDR3 spans 14 residues. Germline assignment: CDR1 SGHAT and CDR2 FQNNGV. CDR3: CASTSSGVITEAFF. In DNA, the CDR3 is TGTGCCAGCACCTCCTCGGGGGTTATCACTGAAGCTTTCTTT.

This clone was seen only a few times. This chain connects TRBV2 to TRBJ1-5; possibly TRBD1 for D (6 bases). The CDR3 is 15 residues long. Trimming cost V 3 bases and J 4 bases, with 13 bases left between them. Looked up from germline, CDR1 is SNHLY and CDR2 is FYNNEI. The CDR3 here is CASSDRGLQNQPQHF. The CDR3 coding sequence is TGTGCCAGCAGTGACAGGGGCCTACAAAATCAGCCCCAGCATTTT.

The chain uses TRBV29-1 and TRBJ1-1; D is uncertain. CDR3 size: 11 residues. Trimming pared 0 bases from V and 6 bases from J, leaving 5 bases between. Looked up from germline, CDR1 is SQVTM and CDR2 is ANQGSEA. CDR3 loop: CSVEERAEAFF. The CDR3 DNA reads as TGCAGCGTTGAAGAGAGGGCTGAAGCTTTCTTT.

The rearrangement uses TRBV5-1 and TRBJ2-6, with D unresolved. The CDR3 totals 17 residues. V was cut by 0 bases and J by 0 bases, with 10 bases left in between. Germline CDR1 and CDR2: SGHRS and YFSETQ. The CDR3 DNA is TGCGCCAGCAGCTTGGGACTCCTGAGCTCTGGGGCCAACGTCCTGACTTTC. Its translation is CASSLGLLSSGANVLTF.

A few counts support this clone. The rearrangement uses TRBV7-3 and TRBJ2-1, with 10 bases aligning to TRBD2. Per germline, CDR1 SGHTA and CDR2 FQGTGA. CDR3 size: 14 residues. The V gene end was trimmed by 5 bases and the J gene end by 8 bases; junction bases not matched to a gene: 6. CDR3 amino acids: CASSRIAGGHEQFF. The CDR3 nucleotides read TGTGCCAGCAGCCGCATAGCGGGAGGCCATGAGCAGTTCTTC.